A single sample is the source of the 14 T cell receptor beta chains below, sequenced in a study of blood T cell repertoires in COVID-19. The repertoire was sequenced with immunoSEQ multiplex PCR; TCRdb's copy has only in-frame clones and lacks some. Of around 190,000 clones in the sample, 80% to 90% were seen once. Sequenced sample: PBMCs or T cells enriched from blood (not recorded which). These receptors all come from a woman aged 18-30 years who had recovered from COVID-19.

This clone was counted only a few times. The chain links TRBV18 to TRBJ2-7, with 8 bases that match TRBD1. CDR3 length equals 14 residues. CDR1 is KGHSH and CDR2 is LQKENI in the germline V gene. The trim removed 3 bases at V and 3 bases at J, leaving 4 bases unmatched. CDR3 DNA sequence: TGTGCCAGCTCACCCGGGACAGGAAACTACGAGCAGTACTTC. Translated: CASSPGTGNYEQYF. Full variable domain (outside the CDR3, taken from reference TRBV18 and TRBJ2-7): NAGVMQNPRHLVRRRGQEARLRCSPMKGHSHVYWYRQLPEEGLKFMVYLQKENIIDESGMPKERFSAEFPKEGPSILRIQQVVRGDSAAYFCASSPGTGNYEQYFGPGTRLTVT.

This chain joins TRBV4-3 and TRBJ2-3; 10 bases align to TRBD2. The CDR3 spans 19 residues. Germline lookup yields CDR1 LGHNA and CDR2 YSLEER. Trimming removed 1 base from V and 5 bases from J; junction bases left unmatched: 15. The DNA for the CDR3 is TGCGCCAGCAGCCAAGGGACAGCGGGGGGGCCGATATTAGAAGATACGCAGTATTTT. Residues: CASSQGTAGGPILEDTQYF.

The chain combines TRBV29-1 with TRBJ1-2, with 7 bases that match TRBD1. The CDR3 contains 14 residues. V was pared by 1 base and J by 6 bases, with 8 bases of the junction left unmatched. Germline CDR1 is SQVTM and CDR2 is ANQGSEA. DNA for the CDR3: TGCAGCGTTGAAGCGGGCGACAGGGACCATGGCTACACCTTC. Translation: CSVEAGDRDHGYTF.

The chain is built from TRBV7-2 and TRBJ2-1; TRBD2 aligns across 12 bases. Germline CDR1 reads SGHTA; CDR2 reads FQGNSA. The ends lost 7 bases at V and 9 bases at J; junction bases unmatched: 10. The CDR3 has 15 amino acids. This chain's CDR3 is CASNTLAGGPGEQFF. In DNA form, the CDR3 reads TGTGCCAGCAACACTCTAGCGGGGGGGCCGGGTGAGCAGTTCTTC.

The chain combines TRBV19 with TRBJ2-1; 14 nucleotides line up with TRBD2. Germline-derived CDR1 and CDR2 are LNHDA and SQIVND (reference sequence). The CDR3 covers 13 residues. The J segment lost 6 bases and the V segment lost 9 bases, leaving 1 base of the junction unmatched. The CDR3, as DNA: TGTGCCAGCGGACTAGCGGGAGGCAATGAGCAGTTCTTC. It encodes CASGLAGGNEQFF.

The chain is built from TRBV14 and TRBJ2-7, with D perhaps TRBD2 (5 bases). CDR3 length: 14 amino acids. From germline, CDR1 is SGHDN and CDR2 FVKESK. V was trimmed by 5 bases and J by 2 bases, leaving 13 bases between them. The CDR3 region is CASSGELGAYEQYF. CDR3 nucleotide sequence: TGTGCCAGCAGCGGGGAGCTAGGAGCCTACGAGCAGTACTTC.

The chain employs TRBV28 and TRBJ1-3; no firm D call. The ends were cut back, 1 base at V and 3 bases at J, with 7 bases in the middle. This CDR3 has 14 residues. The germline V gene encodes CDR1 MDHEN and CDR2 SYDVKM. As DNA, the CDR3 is TGTGCCAGCAGTTTATCCCGGGATGGAAACACCATATATTTT. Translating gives CASSLSRDGNTIYF.

CDR3 loop: CASSRGDGNTEAFF. In nucleotides, the CDR3 is TGTGCCAGTAGCCGGGGGGACGGGAACACTGAAGCTTTCTTT. The V gene is TRBV19, the J gene TRBJ1-1, with D maybe TRBD1 (5 bases). Germline-derived CDR1 and CDR2 are LNHDA and SQIVND (reference sequence). The CDR3 is 14 amino acids. The germline V and J ends were trimmed by 6 bases and 1 base, with 12 bases remaining between them.

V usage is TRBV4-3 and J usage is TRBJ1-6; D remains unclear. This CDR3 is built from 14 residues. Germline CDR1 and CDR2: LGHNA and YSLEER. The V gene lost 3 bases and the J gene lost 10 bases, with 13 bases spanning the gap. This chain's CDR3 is CASSQGTRESPLHF. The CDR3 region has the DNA TGCGCCAGCAGCCAGGGCACCCGGGAGTCACCCCTCCACTTT.

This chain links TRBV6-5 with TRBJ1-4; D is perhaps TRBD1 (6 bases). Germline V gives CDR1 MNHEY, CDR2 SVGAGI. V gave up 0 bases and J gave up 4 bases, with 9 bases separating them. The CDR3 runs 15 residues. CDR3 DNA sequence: TGTGCCAGCAGTTACTCGGACAGCCTTAATGAAAAACTGTTTTTT. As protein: CASSYSDSLNEKLFF.

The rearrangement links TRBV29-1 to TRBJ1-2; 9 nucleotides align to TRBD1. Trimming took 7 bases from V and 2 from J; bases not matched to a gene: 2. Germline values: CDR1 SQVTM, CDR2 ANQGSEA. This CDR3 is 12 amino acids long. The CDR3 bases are TGCAGCGCGGGGACAGGGAACTATGGCTACACCTTC. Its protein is CSAGTGNYGYTF.

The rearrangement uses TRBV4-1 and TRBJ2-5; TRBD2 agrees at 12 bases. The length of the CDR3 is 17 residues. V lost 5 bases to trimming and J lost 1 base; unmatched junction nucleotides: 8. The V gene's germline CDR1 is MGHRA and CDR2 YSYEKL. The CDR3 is CASSYLAGGPLQETQYF. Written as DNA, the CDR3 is TGCGCCAGCAGCTACCTAGCGGGGGGGCCCCTCCAAGAGACCCAGTACTTC.

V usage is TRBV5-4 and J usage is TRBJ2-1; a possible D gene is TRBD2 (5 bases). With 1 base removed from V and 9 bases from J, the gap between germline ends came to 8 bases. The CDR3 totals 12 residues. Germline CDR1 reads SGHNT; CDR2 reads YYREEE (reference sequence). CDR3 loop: CASSLSGTEQFF. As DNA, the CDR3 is TGTGCCAGCAGCTTGTCGGGAACTGAGCAGTTCTTC. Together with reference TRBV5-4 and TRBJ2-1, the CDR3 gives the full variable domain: ETGVTQSPTHLIKTRGQQVTLRCSSQSGHNTVSWYQQALGQGPQFIFQYYREEENGRGNFPPRFSGLQFPNYSSELNVNALELDDSALYLCASSLSGTEQFFGPGTRLTVL.

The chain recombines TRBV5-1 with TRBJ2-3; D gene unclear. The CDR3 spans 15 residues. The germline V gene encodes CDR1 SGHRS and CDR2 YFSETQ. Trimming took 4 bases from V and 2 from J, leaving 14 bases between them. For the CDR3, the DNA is TGCGCCAGCAGCCTAAACCTAATCCCCACAGATACGCAGTATTTT. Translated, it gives CASSLNLIPTDTQYF.